The rows below give T cell receptor beta chains drawn from one sample of a study of human CD8 memory T cell subsets. TCRdb reprocessed the 5' RACE reads and stores each CDR3 protein as one record, lacking DNA. The specimen's table records 10,000 to 11,000 distinct CDR3 sequences. Source material: CD8+ stem-like memory T cells (TSCM and TCM) sorted from PBMCs. The origin of the receptors is a human donor in good health. Each CDR3 is given with its conserved first and last residue. Expanded clones get a size class; other rows say once, few or many, or leave the size out.

V: TRBV20-1; size: -; J: TRBJ2-1; CDR3: CSALDYNEQFF
V: TRBV7-9; size: -; J: TRBJ2-1; CDR3: CASSLPSGSSYNEQFF
V: TRBV4-1; size: -; J: TRBJ2-7; CDR3: CASSHRQALNEQYF
V: TRBV6-6; size: medium-sized; J: TRBJ1-6; CDR3: CASSSLTGEVSPLHF
V: TRBV5-1; size: -; J: TRBJ2-7; CDR3: CASSLGLGSYEQYF
V: TRBV7-2; size: -; J: TRBJ1-2; CDR3: CASSLRDTQNYGYTF
V: TRBV29-1; size: -; J: TRBJ2-7; CDR3: CSVEEVARGRENSYEQYF
V: TRBV5-4; size: -; J: TRBJ2-1; CDR3: CASSLGAGPKNEQFF
V: TRBV6-5; size: medium-sized; J: TRBJ2-7; CDR3: CASSLQGAGEQYF
V: TRBV25-1; size: medium-sized; J: TRBJ1-2; CDR3: CASSRTGDYGYTF
V: TRBV29-1; size: medium-sized; J: TRBJ2-2; CDR3: CSVVLNTGELFF
V: TRBV20-1; size: -; J: TRBJ2-7; CDR3: CSARDEEYYEQYF
V: TRBV5-4; size: -; J: TRBJ2-2; CDR3: CASSLEPGELFF
V: TRBV5-1; size: -; J: TRBJ1-1; CDR3: CASSLVNPMNTEAFF
V: TRBV3-1; size: -; J: TRBJ2-3; CDR3: CASSQDSDSGDTQYF
V: TRBV6-5; size: -; J: TRBJ2-1; CDR3: CASSYSKWQGDNEQFF
V: TRBV7-8; size: -; J: TRBJ2-7; CDR3: CASSLEDGLASLEQYF
V: TRBV6-6; size: -; J: TRBJ2-7; CDR3: CASTYLGSEQYF
V: TRBV6-5; size: medium-sized; J: TRBJ2-1; CDR3: CASSYSSLHEQFF
V: TRBV5-1; size: -; J: TRBJ1-2; CDR3: CASAQMGFDGYTF
V: TRBV7-9; size: medium-sized; J: TRBJ2-3; CDR3: CASSSGTSGLDHTDTQYF
V: TRBV7-6; size: -; J: TRBJ2-5; CDR3: CASSLSKGRETQYF
V: TRBV7-8; size: medium-sized; J: TRBJ1-6; CDR3: CASSSAQSSPLHF
V: TRBV29-1; size: medium-sized; J: TRBJ1-2; CDR3: CSVEGDNYGYTF
V: TRBV27; size: -; J: TRBJ2-7; CDR3: CASSLGPSYEQYF
V: TRBV29-1; size: -; J: TRBJ2-7; CDR3: CRDICWVGYEQYF
V: TRBV24-1; size: -; J: TRBJ2-1; CDR3: CATSDFEGTNEQFF
V: TRBV28; size: -; J: TRBJ2-1; CDR3: CASSLWRDQDYNEQFF
V: TRBV21-1; size: -; J: TRBJ2-2; CDR3: CASTRPGAANTGELFF
V: TRBV5-4; size: -; J: TRBJ2-3; CDR3: CASSFGTDTQYF
V: TRBV14; size: -; J: TRBJ1-2; CDR3: CASSLGGSRYGYTF
V: TRBV7-2; size: -; J: TRBJ2-1; CDR3: CASSLGGTSANNEQFF
V: TRBV4-1; size: -; J: TRBJ1-1; CDR3: CASSQDTPSSNTEAFF
V: TRBV6-1; size: -; J: TRBJ2-7; CDR3: CASSVLGPGNEQYF
V: TRBV12-3/TRBV12-4; size: -; J: TRBJ2-1; CDR3: CASSPDWGGDEQFF
V: TRBV6-6; size: -; J: TRBJ2-1; CDR3: CAGGGNNEQFF
V: TRBV5-4; size: -; J: TRBJ2-7; CDR3: CASSATSGGGYEQYF
V: TRBV7-9; size: medium-sized; J: TRBJ1-1; CDR3: CASSGDTVEAFF
V: TRBV9; size: -; J: TRBJ2-2; CDR3: CASSGENTGELFF
V: TRBV19; size: -; J: TRBJ2-2; CDR3: CASRELAGATGELFF
V: TRBV28; size: -; J: TRBJ1-1; CDR3: CASSLLNYWNTEAFF
V: TRBV7-8; size: -; J: TRBJ2-1; CDR3: CASSLTLAGGQKYNEQFF
V: TRBV2; size: -; J: TRBJ2-7; CDR3: CATQGSHNYEQYF
V: TRBV28; size: medium-sized; J: TRBJ1-2; CDR3: CASAPLRDSYGYTF
V: TRBV4-3; size: -; J: TRBJ2-7; CDR3: CASSQYTGDEQYF
V: TRBV4-3; size: -; J: TRBJ2-1; CDR3: CASSRTSGGYNEQFF
V: TRBV11-2; size: medium-sized; J: TRBJ1-3; CDR3: CASSWSSGNTIYF
V: TRBV25-1; size: -; J: TRBJ1-6; CDR3: CASSLPGASPLHF
V: TRBV25-1; size: -; J: TRBJ1-5; CDR3: CASSESTADQPQHF
V: TRBV6-5; size: -; J: TRBJ2-5; CDR3: CASSGKGWETQYF
V: TRBV5-5; size: -; J: TRBJ2-1; CDR3: CASSLGEDNEQFF
V: TRBV29-1; size: medium-sized; J: TRBJ2-1; CDR3: CSVQATSYNEQFF
V: TRBV23-1; size: -; J: TRBJ2-3; CDR3: CASSQSNPGRGTDTQYF
V: TRBV4-1; size: -; J: TRBJ2-7; CDR3: CASSQDRETYEQYF
V: TRBV2; size: -; J: TRBJ2-7; CDR3: CASSAGGTSVYEQYF